This TCR beta chain was captured in a study of regulatory T cells in long-lasting Graves disease. CDR3 size: 16 residues. V was shortened by 6 bases and J by 0 bases, with 17 bases between the two germline ends. Documented time point: persistent/refractory GD, antithyroid drugs over 5 years with positive TRAb. Isolated PBMC RNA provided the starting material for the TCR library. Recruitment took place at an endocrinology department in Xi'an, China. Arm-PCR with iRepertoire HTBI primers amplified the CDR3 regions for these TCR beta libraries. TCRdb ran MiXCR on the multiplex PCR reads and lists one entry per CDR3 protein. The sample lists around 460,000 distinct CDR3 sequences; roughly 21% were seen once. This clonotype has at least ten counts.

The TCR was taken from a female donor with Graves disease. The chain uses TRBV12-3 or TRBV12-4 and TRBJ1-2; possible D gene TRBD1, 6 bases. The starting material was peripheral blood mononuclear cells (PBMCs), obtained when the disease was refractory, from a patient treated with antithyroid drugs. The chain's CDR3 is CASRPGVGGSNYGYTF. The CDR3 DNA is TGTGCCAGCAGGCCCGGTGTAGGGGGTTCTAACTATGGCTACACCTTC.